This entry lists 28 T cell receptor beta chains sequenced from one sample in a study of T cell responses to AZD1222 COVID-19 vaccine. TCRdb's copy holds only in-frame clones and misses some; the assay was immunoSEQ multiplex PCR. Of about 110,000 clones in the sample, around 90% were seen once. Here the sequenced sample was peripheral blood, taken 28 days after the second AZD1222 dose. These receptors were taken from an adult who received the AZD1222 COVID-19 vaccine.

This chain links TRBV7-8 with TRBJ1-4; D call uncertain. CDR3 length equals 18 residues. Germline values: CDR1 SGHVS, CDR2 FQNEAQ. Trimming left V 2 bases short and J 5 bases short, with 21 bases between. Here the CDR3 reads CASSLTRPRVSGNEKLFF. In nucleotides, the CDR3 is TGTGCCAGCAGCTTAACCCGCCCTAGGGTGTCAGGAAATGAAAAACTGTTTTTT.

The CDR3: CAISDEMGYEQYF. CDR3 coding DNA: TGTGCCATCAGTGACGAAATGGGGTACGAGCAGTACTTC. The chain uses TRBV10-3 and TRBJ2-7; D is ambiguous. From germline, CDR1 is ENHRY and CDR2 SYGVKD. Trimming shortened V by 3 bases and J by 4 bases, and 10 bases separated the two germline ends. The CDR3 runs to 13 residues.

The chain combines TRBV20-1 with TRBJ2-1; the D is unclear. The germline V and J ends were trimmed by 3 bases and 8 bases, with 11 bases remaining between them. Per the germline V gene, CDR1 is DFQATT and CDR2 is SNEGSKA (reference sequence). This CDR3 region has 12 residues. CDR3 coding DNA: TGCAGTGCTAGTCCCCAGCACCATGAGCAGTTCTTC. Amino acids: CSASPQHHEQFF.

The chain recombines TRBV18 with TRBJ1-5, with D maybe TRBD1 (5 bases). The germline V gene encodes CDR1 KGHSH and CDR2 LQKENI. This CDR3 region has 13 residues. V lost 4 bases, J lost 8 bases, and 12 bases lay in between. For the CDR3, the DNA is TGTGCCAGCTCACGGACATCCCATGAGCCCCAGCATTTT. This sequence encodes CASSRTSHEPQHF.

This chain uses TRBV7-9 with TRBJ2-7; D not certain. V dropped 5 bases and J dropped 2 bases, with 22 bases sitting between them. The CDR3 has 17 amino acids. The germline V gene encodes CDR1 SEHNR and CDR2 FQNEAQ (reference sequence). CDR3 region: CASSPQSTYRIPYEQYF. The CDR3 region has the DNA TGTGCCAGCAGCCCCCAAAGCACTTATCGGATTCCCTACGAGCAGTACTTC.

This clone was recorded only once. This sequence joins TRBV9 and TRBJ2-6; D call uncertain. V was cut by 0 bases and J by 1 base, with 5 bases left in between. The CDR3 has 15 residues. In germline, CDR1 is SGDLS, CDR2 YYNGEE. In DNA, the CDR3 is TGTGCCAGCAGCGTAGTGAGTTCTGGGGCCAACGTCCTGACTTTC. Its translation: CASSVVSSGANVLTF. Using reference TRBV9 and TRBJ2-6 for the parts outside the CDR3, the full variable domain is DSGVTQTPKHLITATGQRVTLRCSPRSGDLSVYWYQQSLDQGLQFLIQYYNGEERAKGNILERFSAQQFPDLHSELNLSSLELGDSALYFCASSVVSSGANVLTFGAGSRLTVL.

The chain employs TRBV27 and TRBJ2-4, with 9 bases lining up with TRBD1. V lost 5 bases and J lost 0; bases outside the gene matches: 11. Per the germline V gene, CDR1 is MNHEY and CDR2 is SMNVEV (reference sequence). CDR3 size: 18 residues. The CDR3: CASSPGQGLRGAKNIQYF. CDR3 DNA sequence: TGTGCCAGCAGTCCGGGACAGGGTCTGAGGGGAGCCAAAAACATTCAGTACTTC.

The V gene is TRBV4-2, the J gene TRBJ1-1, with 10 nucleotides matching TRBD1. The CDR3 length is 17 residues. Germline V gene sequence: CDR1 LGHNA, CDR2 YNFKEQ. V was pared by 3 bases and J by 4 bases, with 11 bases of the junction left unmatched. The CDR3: CASSQGPTGGRGTEAFF. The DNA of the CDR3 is TGTGCCAGCAGCCAGGGCCCGACAGGGGGCCGCGGCACTGAAGCTTTCTTT.

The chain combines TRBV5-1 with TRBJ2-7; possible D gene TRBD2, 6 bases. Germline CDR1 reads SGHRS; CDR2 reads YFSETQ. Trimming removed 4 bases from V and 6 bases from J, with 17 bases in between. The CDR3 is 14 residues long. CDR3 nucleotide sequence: TGCGCCAGCAGCCCCCGAGGGACGGAGGGCGAGCAGTACTTC. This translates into CASSPRGTEGEQYF.

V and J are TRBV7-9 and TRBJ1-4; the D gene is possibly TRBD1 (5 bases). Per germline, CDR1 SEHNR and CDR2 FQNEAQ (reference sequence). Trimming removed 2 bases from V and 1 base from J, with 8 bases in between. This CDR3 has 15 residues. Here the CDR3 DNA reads TGTGCCAGCAGCTTAATGGGGGAAACTAATGAAAAACTGTTTTTT. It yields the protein CASSLMGETNEKLFF.

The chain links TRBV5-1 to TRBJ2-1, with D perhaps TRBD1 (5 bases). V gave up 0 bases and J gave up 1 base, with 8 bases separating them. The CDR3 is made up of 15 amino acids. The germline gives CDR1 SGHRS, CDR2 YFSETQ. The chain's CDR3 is CASSLVPGSYNEQFF. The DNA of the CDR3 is TGCGCCAGCAGCTTGGTTCCAGGGTCCTACAATGAGCAGTTCTTC.

CDR3 sequence reads: CASTMYSGGYYGYTF. The CDR3 DNA follows: TGTGCCAGCACCATGTATTCGGGAGGCTACTATGGCTACACCTTC. V gene TRBV11-2 combines with J gene TRBJ1-2; D remains unclear. The CDR3 has 15 residues. The V end lost 7 bases, the J end lost 3 bases, and 18 bases lay between the germline ends. Per germline, CDR1 SGHAT and CDR2 FQNNGV.

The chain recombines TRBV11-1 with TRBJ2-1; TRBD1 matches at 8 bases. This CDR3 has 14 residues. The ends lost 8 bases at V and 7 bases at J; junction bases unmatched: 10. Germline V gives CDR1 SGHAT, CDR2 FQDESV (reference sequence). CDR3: CASLDRGKSNEQFF. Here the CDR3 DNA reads TGTGCCAGCCTAGACAGGGGAAAATCGAATGAGCAGTTCTTC.

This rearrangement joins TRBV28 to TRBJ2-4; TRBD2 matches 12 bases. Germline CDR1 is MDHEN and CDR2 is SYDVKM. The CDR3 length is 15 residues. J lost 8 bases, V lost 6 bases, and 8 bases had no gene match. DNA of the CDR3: TGTGCCAGCAGATCGACTAGCGGGAGCTGGGACATTCAGTACTTC. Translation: CASRSTSGSWDIQYF. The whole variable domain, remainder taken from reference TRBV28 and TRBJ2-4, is DVKVTQSSRYLVKRTGEKVFLECVQDMDHENMFWYRQDPGLGLRLIYFSYDVKMKEKGDIPEGYSVSREKKERFSLILESASTNQTSMYLCASRSTSGSWDIQYFGAGTRLSVL.

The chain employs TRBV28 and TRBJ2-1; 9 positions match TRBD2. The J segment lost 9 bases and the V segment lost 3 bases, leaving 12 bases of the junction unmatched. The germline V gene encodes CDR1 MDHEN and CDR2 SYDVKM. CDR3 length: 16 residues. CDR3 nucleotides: TGTGCCAGCAGTTTCGTGACTAGCGGAGTGGGGGGTGAGCAGTTCTTC. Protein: CASSFVTSGVGGEQFF.

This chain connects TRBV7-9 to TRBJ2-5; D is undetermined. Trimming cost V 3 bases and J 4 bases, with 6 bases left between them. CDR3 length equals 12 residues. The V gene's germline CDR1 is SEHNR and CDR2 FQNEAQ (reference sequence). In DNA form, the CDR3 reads TGTGCCAGCAGCTTGGCCCCAGAGACCCAGTACTTC. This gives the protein CASSLAPETQYF.

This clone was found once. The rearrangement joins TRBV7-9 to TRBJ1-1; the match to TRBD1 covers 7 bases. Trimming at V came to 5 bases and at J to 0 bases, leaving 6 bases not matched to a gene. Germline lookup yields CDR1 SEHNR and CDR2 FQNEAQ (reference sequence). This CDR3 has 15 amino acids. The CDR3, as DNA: TGTGCCAGCAGCCCCAGGGACAGTTTGAACACTGAAGCTTTCTTT. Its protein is CASSPRDSLNTEAFF.

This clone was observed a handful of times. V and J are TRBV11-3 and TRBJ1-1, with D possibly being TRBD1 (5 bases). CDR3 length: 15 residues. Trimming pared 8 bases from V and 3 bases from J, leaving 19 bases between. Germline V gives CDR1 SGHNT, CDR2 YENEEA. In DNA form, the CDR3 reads TGTGCCAGCCGGGACTCTGTCGTGACGTACACTGAAGCTTTCTTT. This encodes CASRDSVVTYTEAFF.

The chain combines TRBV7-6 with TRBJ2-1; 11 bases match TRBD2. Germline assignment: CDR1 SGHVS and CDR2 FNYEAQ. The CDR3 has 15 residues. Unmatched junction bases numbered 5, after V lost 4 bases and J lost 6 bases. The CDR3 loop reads CASSYLAGGFNEQFF. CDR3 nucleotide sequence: TGTGCCAGCAGCTACCTAGCGGGAGGTTTCAATGAGCAGTTCTTC.

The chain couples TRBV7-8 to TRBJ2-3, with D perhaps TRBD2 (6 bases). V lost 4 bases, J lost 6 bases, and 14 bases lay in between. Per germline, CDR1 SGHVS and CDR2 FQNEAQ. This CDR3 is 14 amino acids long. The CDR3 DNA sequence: TGTGCCAGCAGCTCCCGTGGAGGGGACGATACGCAGTATTTT. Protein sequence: CASSSRGGDDTQYF. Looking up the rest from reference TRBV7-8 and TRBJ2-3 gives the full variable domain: GAGVSQSPRYKVAKRGQDVALRCDPISGHVSLFWYQQALGQGPEFLTYFQNEAQLDKSGLPSDRFFAERPEGSVSTLKIQRTQQEDSAVYLCASSSRGGDDTQYFGPGTRLTVL.

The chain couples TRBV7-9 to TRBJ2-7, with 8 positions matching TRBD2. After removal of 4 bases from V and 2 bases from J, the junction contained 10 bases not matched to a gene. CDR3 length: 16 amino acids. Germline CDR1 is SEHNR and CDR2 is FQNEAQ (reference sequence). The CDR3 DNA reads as TGTGCCAGCAGCTACTCTAGCGGGTCCTCCACCTACGAGCAGTACTTC. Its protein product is CASSYSSGSSTYEQYF.

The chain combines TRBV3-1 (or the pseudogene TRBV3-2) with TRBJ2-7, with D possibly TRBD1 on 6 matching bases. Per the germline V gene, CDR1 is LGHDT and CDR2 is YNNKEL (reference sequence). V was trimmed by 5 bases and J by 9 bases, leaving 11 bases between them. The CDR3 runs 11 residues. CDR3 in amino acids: CASSSTGTQYF. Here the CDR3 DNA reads TGTGCCAGCAGCTCTACAGGGACGCAGTACTTC.

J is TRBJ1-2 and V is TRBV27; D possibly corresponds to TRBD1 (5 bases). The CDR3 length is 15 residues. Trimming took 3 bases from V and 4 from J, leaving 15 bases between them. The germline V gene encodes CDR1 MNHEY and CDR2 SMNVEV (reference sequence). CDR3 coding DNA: TGTGCCAGCAGTTTGAGGGGAGATAGGCTCTATGGCTACACCTTC. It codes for CASSLRGDRLYGYTF.

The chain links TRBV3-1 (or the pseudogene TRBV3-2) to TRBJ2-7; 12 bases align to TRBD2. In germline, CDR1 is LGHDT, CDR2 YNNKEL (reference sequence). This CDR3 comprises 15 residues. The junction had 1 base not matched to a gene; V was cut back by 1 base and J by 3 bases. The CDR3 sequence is CASSQGLAGVYEQYF. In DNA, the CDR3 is TGTGCCAGCAGCCAAGGACTAGCGGGGGTCTACGAGCAGTACTTC.

CDR3 residues: CASSLGVGGRRQETQYF. The CDR3 region has the DNA TGTGCCAGCAGCTTAGGAGTAGGGGGAAGAAGGCAAGAGACCCAGTACTTC. This chain joins TRBV7-9 and TRBJ2-5, with a weak D call TRBD1 (6 bases). V was cut by 1 base and J by 2 bases, with 17 bases left in between. The CDR3 has 17 amino acids. Per germline, CDR1 SEHNR and CDR2 FQNEAQ (reference sequence).

The CDR3, as DNA: TGTGCCAGCAGTTTTTCCCAGGGACCTGGAGAAAAACTGTTTTTT. Protein: CASSFSQGPGEKLFF. This chain connects TRBV27 to TRBJ1-4, with a weak D call TRBD1 (5 bases). The CDR3 extends over 15 amino acids. Germline values: CDR1 MNHEY, CDR2 SMNVEV (reference sequence). Trimming removed 3 bases at V and 8 bases at J, with 16 bases between.

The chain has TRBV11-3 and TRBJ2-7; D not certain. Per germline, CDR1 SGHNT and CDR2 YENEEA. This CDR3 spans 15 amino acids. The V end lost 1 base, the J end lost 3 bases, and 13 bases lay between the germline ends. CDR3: CASSLGGISFYEQYF. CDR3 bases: TGTGCCAGCAGCTTAGGCGGAATTTCTTTCTACGAGCAGTACTTC.

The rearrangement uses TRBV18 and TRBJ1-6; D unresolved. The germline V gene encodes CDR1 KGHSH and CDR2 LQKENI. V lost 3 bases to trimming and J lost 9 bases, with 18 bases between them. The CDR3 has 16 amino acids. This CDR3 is CASSPRDSEIGSPLHF. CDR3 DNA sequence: TGTGCCAGCTCACCGAGGGATTCGGAAATTGGTTCACCCCTCCACTTT.